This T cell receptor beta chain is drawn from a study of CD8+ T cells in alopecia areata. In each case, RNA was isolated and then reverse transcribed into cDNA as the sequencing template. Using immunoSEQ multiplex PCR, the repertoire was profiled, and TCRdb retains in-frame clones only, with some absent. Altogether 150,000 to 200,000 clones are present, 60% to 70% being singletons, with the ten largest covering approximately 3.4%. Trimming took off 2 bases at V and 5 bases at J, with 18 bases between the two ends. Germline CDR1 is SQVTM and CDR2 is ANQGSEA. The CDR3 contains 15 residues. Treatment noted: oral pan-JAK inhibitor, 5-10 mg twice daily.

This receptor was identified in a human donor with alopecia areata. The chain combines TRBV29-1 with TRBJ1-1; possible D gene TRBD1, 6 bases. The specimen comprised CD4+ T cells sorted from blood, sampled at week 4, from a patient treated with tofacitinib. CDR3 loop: CSVEQGTGRGTEAFF. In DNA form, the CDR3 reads TGCAGCGTTGAACAGGGTACAGGGAGGGGGACTGAAGCTTTCTTT.